Listed below are T cell receptor beta chains from one sample, sequenced in a study of T cells after posttransplantation cyclophosphamide. Here immunoSEQ multiplex PCR was the method, and the copy in TCRdb shows in-frame clones only, minus some. The sample contains tens of thousands of clones, roughly 93% of which appear only once. Sequences were obtained from PBMCs. The receptors shown here come from a woman under 40 in good health and a related stem cell transplant donor. Both conserved end residues are part of each CDR3. Each record gives: J gene, CDR3 length, clone size, D gene, V gene, CDR3 protein, CDR3 DNA. D genes are given only for firm matches. Size tells how often a clone was seen (once, few, many) or the class of an expanded clone, and some rows leave it out.

j_gene: TRBJ2-2; len: 16; abundance: NA; d_gene: TRBD2; v_gene: TRBV2; CDR3aa: CASSAGLAGHTGELFF; CDR3nt: TGTGCCAGCAGTGCCGGACTAGCGGGGCACACCGGGGAGCTGTTTTTT
j_gene: TRBJ1-2; len: 13; abundance: NA; d_gene: NA; v_gene: TRBV18; CDR3aa: CASSPTDSLGYTF; CDR3nt: TGTGCCAGCTCACCAACGGATTCTTTGGGCTACACCTTC
j_gene: TRBJ2-1; len: 13; abundance: NA; d_gene: NA; v_gene: TRBV7-2; CDR3aa: CASSLDGYNEQFF; CDR3nt: TGTGCCAGCAGCTTAGACGGGTACAATGAGCAGTTCTTC
j_gene: TRBJ2-7; len: 15; abundance: NA; d_gene: NA; v_gene: TRBV5-6; CDR3aa: CASSPLPGRGHEQYF; CDR3nt: TGTGCCAGCAGCCCGTTACCCGGTCGCGGCCACGAGCAGTACTTC
j_gene: TRBJ1-5; len: 14; abundance: NA; d_gene: TRBD1; v_gene: TRBV2; CDR3aa: CASRGQGSGQPQHF; CDR3nt: TGTGCCAGCAGGGGACAGGGGAGCGGTCAGCCCCAGCATTTT
j_gene: TRBJ1-2; len: 16; abundance: NA; d_gene: NA; v_gene: TRBV11-3; CDR3aa: CASSLSSWESGYGYTF; CDR3nt: TGTGCCAGCAGCTTATCTTCGTGGGAGTCAGGCTATGGCTACACCTTC
j_gene: TRBJ1-2; len: 13; abundance: NA; d_gene: NA; v_gene: TRBV6-6; CDR3aa: CASTSGANYGYTF; CDR3nt: TGTGCCAGCACTTCAGGGGCTAACTATGGCTACACCTTC
j_gene: TRBJ2-5; len: 11; abundance: NA; d_gene: NA; v_gene: TRBV7-9; CDR3aa: CASSIHETQYF; CDR3nt: TGTGCCAGCAGCATCCACGAGACCCAGTACTTC
j_gene: TRBJ1-2; len: 15; abundance: NA; d_gene: TRBD1; v_gene: TRBV9; CDR3aa: CASSAGAGGGYGYTF; CDR3nt: TGTGCCAGCAGCGCCGGGGCAGGGGGCGGCTATGGCTACACCTTC
j_gene: TRBJ2-1; len: 12; abundance: NA; d_gene: NA; v_gene: TRBV6-1; CDR3aa: CASSESVGGQFF; CDR3nt: TGTGCCAGCAGTGAAAGTGTAGGCGGGCAGTTCTTC
j_gene: TRBJ1-2; len: 12; abundance: NA; d_gene: NA; v_gene: TRBV21-1; CDR3aa: CAPTTSHYGYTF; CDR3nt: TGTGCCCCCACGACCTCACACTATGGCTACACCTTC
j_gene: TRBJ2-6; len: 13; abundance: NA; d_gene: NA; v_gene: TRBV28; CDR3aa: CAAAWSGANVLTF; CDR3nt: TGTGCCGCAGCTTGGTCTGGGGCCAACGTCCTGACTTTC
j_gene: TRBJ1-1; len: 12; abundance: NA; d_gene: NA; v_gene: TRBV2; CDR3aa: CASSHTPPEAFF; CDR3nt: TGTGCCAGCAGCCACACTCCGCCTGAAGCTTTCTTT
j_gene: TRBJ2-1; len: 12; abundance: NA; d_gene: NA; v_gene: TRBV11-3; CDR3aa: CASSPPGNEQFF; CDR3nt: TGTGCCAGCAGCCCTCCAGGGAATGAGCAGTTCTTC
j_gene: TRBJ2-1; len: 16; abundance: NA; d_gene: NA; v_gene: TRBV5-5; CDR3aa: CASSSRGGESYNEQFF; CDR3nt: TGTGCCAGCAGTTCCAGGGGTGGGGAATCCTACAATGAGCAGTTCTTC
j_gene: TRBJ2-3; len: 15; abundance: NA; d_gene: TRBD1; v_gene: TRBV7-9; CDR3aa: CASSQPGQSTDTQYF; CDR3nt: TGTGCCAGCAGCCAACCGGGACAGTCCACAGATACGCAGTATTTT
j_gene: TRBJ2-3; len: 16; abundance: NA; d_gene: TRBD2; v_gene: TRBV7-2; CDR3aa: CASSLAVLAVTDTQYF; CDR3nt: TGTGCCAGCAGCTTAGCGGTCCTAGCGGTTACAGATACGCAGTATTTT
j_gene: TRBJ2-1; len: 15; abundance: NA; d_gene: NA; v_gene: TRBV7-9; CDR3aa: CASSLGLGKVNEQFF; CDR3nt: TGTGCCAGCAGCTTAGGACTAGGGAAAGTGAATGAGCAGTTCTTC
j_gene: TRBJ1-2; len: 14; abundance: NA; d_gene: TRBD1; v_gene: TRBV6-6; CDR3aa: CASRPPGQMFAYTF; CDR3nt: TGTGCCAGCAGGCCGCCGGGACAGATGTTTGCCTACACCTTC
j_gene: TRBJ2-1; len: 13; abundance: NA; d_gene: NA; v_gene: TRBV7-7; CDR3aa: CASSSEYYNEQFF; CDR3nt: TGTGCCAGCAGTTCGGAATATTACAATGAGCAGTTCTTC
j_gene: TRBJ1-3; len: 16; abundance: NA; d_gene: NA; v_gene: TRBV4-2; CDR3aa: CASSQTGGKSGNTIYF; CDR3nt: TGTGCCAGCAGCCAGACTGGGGGCAAGTCTGGAAACACCATATATTTT
j_gene: TRBJ1-5; len: 13; abundance: NA; d_gene: NA; v_gene: TRBV27; CDR3aa: CASGPYSNQPQHF; CDR3nt: TGTGCCAGCGGGCCTTATAGCAATCAGCCCCAGCATTTT
j_gene: TRBJ2-5; len: 17; abundance: NA; d_gene: NA; v_gene: TRBV9; CDR3aa: CASSVGPGQIQGETQYF; CDR3nt: TGTGCCAGCAGCGTAGGTCCCGGACAGATCCAGGGAGAGACCCAGTACTTC
j_gene: TRBJ2-7; len: 12; abundance: NA; d_gene: NA; v_gene: TRBV12-5; CDR3aa: CASGRYTYEQYF; CDR3nt: TGTGCTAGTGGTCGGTACACCTACGAGCAGTACTTC
j_gene: TRBJ1-5; len: 15; abundance: NA; d_gene: NA; v_gene: TRBV4-1; CDR3aa: CASSQDLSRGKAQHF; CDR3nt: TGCGCCAGCAGCCAAGATCTATCTCGGGGTAAGGCACAGCATTTT
j_gene: TRBJ1-4; len: 13; abundance: once; d_gene: NA; v_gene: TRBV5-1; CDR3aa: CASKRAPNEKLFF; CDR3nt: TGCGCCAGCAAACGGGCCCCTAATGAAAAACTGTTTTTT
j_gene: TRBJ1-2; len: 12; abundance: NA; d_gene: NA; v_gene: TRBV6-5; CDR3aa: CASSYFLGGYTF; CDR3nt: TGTGCCAGCAGTTACTTCTTAGGCGGCTACACCTTC
j_gene: TRBJ2-7; len: 14; abundance: NA; d_gene: NA; v_gene: TRBV4-1; CDR3aa: CASSPQGGIGEQYF; CDR3nt: TGCGCCAGCAGCCCGCAGGGGGGCATTGGGGAGCAGTACTTC
j_gene: TRBJ1-1; len: 15; abundance: NA; d_gene: TRBD1; v_gene: TRBV29-1; CDR3aa: CSVEVRTGENTEAFF; CDR3nt: TGCAGCGTTGAAGTCCGGACAGGGGAGAACACTGAAGCTTTCTTT
j_gene: TRBJ2-1; len: 15; abundance: NA; d_gene: TRBD2; v_gene: TRBV4-2; CDR3aa: CASSQDQRGGSEQFF; CDR3nt: TGTGCCAGCAGCCAAGACCAGCGGGGGGGCAGTGAGCAGTTCTTC
j_gene: TRBJ2-3; len: 15; abundance: NA; d_gene: TRBD2; v_gene: TRBV19; CDR3aa: CASSLEGLATDTQYF; CDR3nt: TGTGCCAGTAGCCTGGAGGGACTAGCAACAGATACGCAGTATTTT
j_gene: TRBJ2-5; len: 15; abundance: NA; d_gene: TRBD1; v_gene: TRBV11-2; CDR3aa: CASTSLTGNGETQYF; CDR3nt: TGTGCCAGCACCTCATTGACAGGGAACGGGGAGACCCAGTACTTC
j_gene: TRBJ2-7; len: 14; abundance: NA; d_gene: NA; v_gene: TRBV6-1; CDR3aa: CASSEWQGAYEQYF; CDR3nt: TGTGCCAGCAGTGAGTGGCAGGGCGCCTACGAGCAGTACTTC
j_gene: TRBJ1-1; len: 12; abundance: NA; d_gene: NA; v_gene: TRBV9; CDR3aa: CASSEVMGGAFF; CDR3nt: TGTGCCAGCAGCGAGGTTATGGGTGGAGCTTTCTTT
j_gene: TRBJ1-2; len: 15; abundance: few; d_gene: TRBD1; v_gene: TRBV6-5; CDR3aa: CASSYRGQGVYGYTF; CDR3nt: TGTGCCAGCAGTTACCGGGGACAGGGAGTTTATGGCTACACCTTC
j_gene: TRBJ2-4; len: 16; abundance: NA; d_gene: NA; v_gene: TRBV5-1; CDR3aa: CASSFRGGAGKNIQYF; CDR3nt: TGCGCCAGCAGCTTTAGGGGGGGCGCAGGCAAAAACATTCAGTACTTC
j_gene: TRBJ2-7; len: 14; abundance: NA; d_gene: TRBD1; v_gene: TRBV6-1; CDR3aa: CASSSRQGPLEQYF; CDR3nt: TGTGCCAGCAGTTCCCGACAGGGCCCTCTGGAGCAGTACTTC
j_gene: TRBJ1-5; len: 15; abundance: once; d_gene: TRBD1; v_gene: TRBV19; CDR3aa: CASSISGRGREPQHF; CDR3nt: TGTGCCAGTAGTATTAGTGGCAGGGGGCGAGAGCCCCAGCATTTT
j_gene: TRBJ1-1; len: 13; abundance: NA; d_gene: NA; v_gene: TRBV7-7; CDR3aa: CASSLDRTSEAFF; CDR3nt: TGTGCCAGCAGCTTGGATAGAACATCTGAAGCTTTCTTT
j_gene: TRBJ1-1; len: 15; abundance: NA; d_gene: TRBD1; v_gene: TRBV9; CDR3aa: CASTPGGQKNTEAFF; CDR3nt: TGTGCCAGCACCCCCGGGGGACAGAAGAACACTGAAGCTTTCTTT
j_gene: TRBJ2-7; len: 14; abundance: NA; d_gene: TRBD1; v_gene: TRBV5-1; CDR3aa: CASSTNPTGVEQYF; CDR3nt: TGCGCCAGCAGCACCAACCCCACAGGGGTCGAGCAGTACTTC
j_gene: TRBJ1-4; len: 15; abundance: NA; d_gene: TRBD1; v_gene: TRBV7-9; CDR3aa: CASSLRTGKDEKLFF; CDR3nt: TGTGCCAGCAGCCTACGGACAGGGAAGGATGAAAAACTGTTTTTT